The rows below give T cell receptor beta chains drawn from one sample of a study of cytomegalovirus exposure and HLA in healthy donors. The repertoire was sequenced with immunoSEQ multiplex PCR; TCRdb's copy has only in-frame clones and lacks some. Here the sample spans about 140,000 clones, 60% to 80% being singletons. Sequencing was done on a sample of PBMCs. The receptors originated from a woman aged 25 to 45 in good health and CMV-seronegative. Both conserved end residues are trimmed from each CDR3. The size of a clone is reported for some rows only, either as once, few or many, or as a class for expanded clones.

>many|TRBV2
ASSSQPGTGQSYNEQF
>.|TRBV2
ASSGQGDTGELF
>once|TRBV4-3
ASSRLTGNTEAF
>.|TRBV6-5
ASSYSRGGGSPLH
>.|TRBV5-1
ASSLQVRNYEQY
>few|TRBV5-6
ASSFPLAGGLGNEQF
>.|TRBV7-2
ASSLATSGGAFEQY
>.|TRBV29-1
SGYTGGYGYT
>.|TRBV5-6
ASSIDSYNEQF
>few|TRBV19
ASSTNRNTEAF
>.|TRBV6-6
ASSHRVSQPQH
>.|TRBV7-2
ASSLRQGMRNTEAF
>.|TRBV7-9
ASSLTLAARGETQY